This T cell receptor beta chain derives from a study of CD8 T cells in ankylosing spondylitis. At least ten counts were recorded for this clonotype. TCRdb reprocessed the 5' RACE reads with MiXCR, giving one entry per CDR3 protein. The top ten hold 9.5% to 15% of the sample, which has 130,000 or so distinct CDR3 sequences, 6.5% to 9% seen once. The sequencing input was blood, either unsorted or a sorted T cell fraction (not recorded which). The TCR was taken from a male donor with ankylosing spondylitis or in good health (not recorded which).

CDR3 in amino acids: CASSDMQTQYF. CDR3 bases: TGTGCCAGCAGCGACATGCAGACCCAGTACTTC. V and J are TRBV9 and TRBJ2-5; D remains unclear. The germline V gene has CDR1 SGDLS and CDR2 YYNGEE. Trimming removed 3 bases from V and 6 bases from J, with 6 bases in between. This CDR3 is 11 amino acids long.